A single sample is the source of the 28 T cell receptor beta chains below, sequenced in a study of cytomegalovirus exposure and HLA in healthy donors. The data were produced by immunoSEQ multiplex PCR, yet TCRdb's version contains in-frame clones alone and is incomplete. The repertoire includes 150,000 or so clones, roughly 87% of them detected once, and 9% sits in the top ten. Sequencing was done on a sample of PBMCs. The receptors come from a woman aged 18-29 years in good health and CMV-seropositive.

The rearrangement links TRBV5-1 to TRBJ2-3; D might be TRBD2 (7 bases). The germline CDR1 and CDR2 sequences are SGHRS and YFSETQ. The CDR3 is 16 residues long. Deletions cut 2 bases from V and 2 bases from J, with 15 bases between. The CDR3 reads CASSLSRGGTTDTQYF. The CDR3 bases are TGCGCCAGCAGCTTAAGTCGCGGGGGCACCACAGATACGCAGTATTTT. The full variable domain, in which reference TRBV5-1 and TRBJ2-3 provide the parts outside the CDR3, is KAGVTQTPRYLIKTRGQQVTLSCSPISGHRSVSWYQQTPGQGLQFLFEYFSETQRNKGNFPGRFSGRQFSNSRSEMNVSTLELGDSALYLCASSLSRGGTTDTQYFGPGTRLTVL.

There are a few counts of this clone. The identical CDR3 is also encoded by other nucleotide sequences in the sample. The V and J genes are TRBV5-1 and TRBJ2-7, with D unresolved. Trimming pared 4 bases from V and 0 bases from J, leaving 8 bases between. Germline assignment: CDR1 SGHRS and CDR2 YFSETQ. The CDR3 contains 13 residues. The CDR3 DNA reads TGCGCCAGCAGCCTGCACTCCTCCTACGAGCAGTACTTC. This encodes CASSLHSSYEQYF.

The genes are TRBV21-1 and TRBJ1-1; TRBD1, the table's D call, was not compared with the DNA. TRBV21-1 is given as a pseudogene. This CDR3 is 17 amino acids long. The CDR3 sequence: CASSARQGTGGTTEAFF. Here the CDR3 DNA reads TGTGCCAGCTCCGCACGCCAAGGAACAGGGGGGACCACTGAAGCTTTCTTT.

The gene calls are TRBV9 and TRBJ1-2; TRBD1 matches 10 bases. Per germline, CDR1 SGDLS and CDR2 YYNGEE. V lost 0 bases and J lost 8; bases outside the gene matches: 7. The CDR3 contains 15 residues. The CDR3 nucleotides are TGTGCCAGCAGCGTAGGTGTGGGACAGGGGAGCGGCTACACCTTC. Translated: CASSVGVGQGSGYTF.

This chain connects TRBV4-2 to TRBJ2-7; a weak D match, TRBD1 (6 bases). CDR1 LGHNA and CDR2 YNFKEQ come from the germline V gene. Trimming took off 0 bases at V and 3 bases at J, with 18 bases between the two ends. The CDR3 runs to 17 residues. Here the CDR3 DNA reads TGTGCCAGCAGCCAAGATAACAAGGGACACCACTTCTACGAGCAGTACTTC. Its protein product is CASSQDNKGHHFYEQYF.

The V and J genes are TRBV7-9 and TRBJ2-6, with a tentative D call TRBD1 (5 bases). Germline lookup yields CDR1 SEHNR and CDR2 FQNEAQ (reference sequence). The CDR3 covers 14 residues. V lost 2 bases and J lost 9, with 11 bases in between. CDR3 DNA: TGTGCCAGCAGCTTACTAAGGGGTGGCAACGTCCTGACTTTC. It is translated as CASSLLRGGNVLTF.

The V call is TRBV7-2, the J call TRBJ2-3, with TRBD1 identical over 7 bases. CDR1 and CDR2 from the germline V gene are SGHTA and FQGNSA. Trimming at V came to 5 bases and at J to 8 bases, leaving 4 bases not matched to a gene. This CDR3 spans 12 amino acids. The CDR3 bases are TGTGCCAGCAGCCCTCGACAGGGTACGCAGTATTTT. Its protein is CASSPRQGTQYF.

This clone has more than one count but fewer than ten. In DNA form, the CDR3 reads TGTGCCAGTATGTTAGGGGCACAGGGGGCGCCGGGGGCCAACGTCCTGACTTTC. Its translation is CASMLGAQGAPGANVLTF. The J gene is TRBJ2-6, the V gene TRBV19; 9 bases align to TRBD1. V dropped 7 bases and J dropped 4; count of bases not matched to a gene: 14. The CDR3 consists of 18 residues. CDR1 is LNHDA, CDR2 SQIVND, per germline (reference sequence). The full variable domain, in which reference TRBV19 and TRBJ2-6 provide the parts outside the CDR3, is DGGITQSPKYLFRKEGQNVTLSCEQNLNHDAMYWYRQDPGQGLRLIYYSQIVNDFQKGDIAEGYSVSREKKESFPLTVTSAQKNPTAFYLCASMLGAQGAPGANVLTFGAGSRLTVL.

The rearrangement joins TRBV6-5 to TRBJ2-5, with 8 bases identical to TRBD2. The ends lost 0 bases at V and 2 bases at J; junction bases unmatched: 5. There are 16 residues in the CDR3. Germline CDR1 MNHEY, CDR2 SVGAGI. CDR3 coding DNA: TGTGCCAGCAGTTACTCGAAGCGGGAGAATCAAGAGACCCAGTACTTC. It translates to CASSYSKRENQETQYF.

J is TRBJ2-6 and V is TRBV9, with 7 positions matching TRBD2. Germline trimming cut 1 base from V and 0 bases from J; bases unmatched to any gene: 4. The CDR3 totals 17 residues. The V gene's germline CDR1 is SGDLS and CDR2 YYNGEE. The CDR3 bases are TGTGCCAGCAGCGTAAGCGGGGCGTACTCTGGGGCCAACGTCCTGACTTTC. This codes for CASSVSGAYSGANVLTF.

The chain has TRBV4-1 and TRBJ2-1, with D perhaps TRBD2 (6 bases). Germline V gene lookup returns CDR1 MGHRA and CDR2 YSYEKL. V lost 0 bases, J lost 3 bases, and 9 bases lay in between. This CDR3 comprises 15 residues. CDR3: CASSQDGGNYNEQFF. DNA of the CDR3: TGCGCCAGCAGCCAAGATGGGGGGAACTACAATGAGCAGTTCTTC.

The chain links TRBV7-9 to TRBJ2-5; 9 bases are shared with TRBD1. J gave up 4 bases and V 5 bases, and 11 bases lay outside the gene matches. Germline-derived CDR1 and CDR2 are SEHNR and FQNEAQ (reference sequence). This CDR3 comprises 16 residues. Here the CDR3 reads CASSPYGDREAETQYF. The CDR3 nucleotides are TGTGCCAGCAGCCCTTATGGGGACAGGGAAGCAGAGACCCAGTACTTC.

J is TRBJ2-7 and V is TRBV4-1; D is ambiguous. V was cut by 4 bases and J by 0 bases, with 16 bases left in between. Germline V gives CDR1 MGHRA, CDR2 YSYEKL. The CDR3 totals 16 residues. This CDR3 is CASSPRDLFSSYEQYF. In nucleotides, the CDR3 is TGCGCCAGCAGCCCGAGAGATCTATTTTCCTCCTACGAGCAGTACTTC.

This clone came up a few times. The rearrangement uses TRBV6-1 and TRBJ1-2; TRBD1 agrees at 7 bases. The CDR3 covers 15 residues. Trimming removed 1 base from V and 2 bases from J; junction bases left unmatched: 4. Germline-derived CDR1 and CDR2 are MNHNS and SASEGT. The CDR3 spells CASSEGQGLNYGYTF. In nucleotides, the CDR3 is TGTGCCAGCAGTGAAGGACAGGGATTGAACTATGGCTACACCTTC.

The V gene is TRBV28, the J gene TRBJ1-1; 7 bases line up with TRBD1. Germline assignment: CDR1 MDHEN and CDR2 SYDVKM. V shed 5 bases, J shed 1 base, and the junction held 7 bases outside the gene matches. CDR3 length equals 15 residues. CDR3 sequence reads: CASSVRQGPNTEAFF. The CDR3 nucleotides are TGTGCCAGCAGTGTCCGACAGGGCCCGAACACTGAAGCTTTCTTT.

The J gene is TRBJ1-5, the V gene TRBV29-1, with TRBD1 as a possible D gene (5 bases). V was cut by 7 bases and J by 2 bases, with 12 bases left in between. Germline CDR1 is SQVTM and CDR2 is ANQGSEA. This CDR3 region has 13 residues. The CDR3 is CSAWTGGNQPQHF. The CDR3 DNA sequence: TGCAGCGCCTGGACGGGGGGCAATCAGCCCCAGCATTTT. Full variable domain (rest looked up from reference TRBV29-1 and TRBJ1-5): SAVISQKPSRDICQRGTSLTIQCQVDSQVTMMFWYRQQPGQSLTLIATANQGSEATYESGFVIDKFPISRPNLTFSTLTVSNMSPEDSSIYLCSAWTGGNQPQHFGDGTRLSIL.

The chain is built from TRBV6-6 and TRBJ1-5; D unresolved. The CDR3 loop spans 12 amino acids. Trimming removed 0 bases from V and 9 bases from J, with 6 bases in between. The germline CDR1 and CDR2 sequences are MNHNY and SVGAGI (reference sequence). CDR3 sequence reads: CASSYSRRPQHF. CDR3 DNA: TGTGCCAGCAGTTACTCGAGAAGGCCCCAGCATTTT.

The chain joins TRBV29-1 to TRBJ1-1; D unclear. Germline V CDR1 and CDR2: SQVTM, ANQGSEA. The CDR3 is 13 amino acids. V was cut by 7 bases and J by 3 bases, with 15 bases left in between. The CDR3 here is CSAPGGSDTEAFF. The DNA for the CDR3 is TGCAGCGCTCCAGGAGGGTCGGACACTGAAGCTTTCTTT.

The chain employs TRBV29-1 and TRBJ2-7; 8 nucleotides line up with TRBD1. This CDR3 has 15 residues. Germline CDR1 reads SQVTM; CDR2 reads ANQGSEA. After removal of 4 bases from V and 5 bases from J, the junction contained 13 bases not matched to a gene. CDR3 loop: CSVGGISDRANEQYF. The CDR3 bases are TGCAGCGTTGGAGGGATTTCGGACAGGGCCAACGAGCAGTACTTC.

The genes are TRBV5-6 and TRBJ2-3, with 8 nucleotides matching TRBD1. Germline CDR1 is SGHDT and CDR2 is YYEEEE. The CDR3 is made up of 13 amino acids. Trimming cost V 2 bases and J 11 bases; bases outside gene matches: 7. CDR3 nucleotide sequence: TGTGCCAGCAGCTTTTGGGGACAGGCCCAGCAGTATTTT. This encodes CASSFWGQAQQYF.

The chain is built from TRBV2 and TRBJ1-3; D remains unclear. Trimming removed 3 bases from V and 0 bases from J, with 9 bases in between. The germline V gene encodes CDR1 SNHLY and CDR2 FYNNEI. CDR3 length equals 15 residues. The CDR3 DNA sequence: TGTGCCAGCAGTGATCAGGCGAGCTCTGGAAACACCATATATTTT. It encodes CASSDQASSGNTIYF.

The CDR3 spells CSVDPTTGNTEAFF. DNA of the CDR3: TGCAGCGTTGATCCTACGACAGGGAACACTGAAGCTTTCTTT. The chain has TRBV29-1 and TRBJ1-1; the D gene is possibly TRBD1 (6 bases). Trimming removed 3 bases from V and 1 base from J, with 12 bases in between. The CDR3 has 14 residues. In germline, CDR1 is SQVTM, CDR2 ANQGSEA.

The chain uses TRBV28 and TRBJ2-3; 10 bases match TRBD1. The ends lost 6 bases at V and 6 bases at J; junction bases unmatched: 12. The germline V gene has CDR1 MDHEN and CDR2 SYDVKM. The CDR3 has 16 amino acids. In DNA, the CDR3 is TGTGCCAGCAGACATGGGACAGGGGTCGGTGGGGATACGCAGTATTTT. It is translated as CASRHGTGVGGDTQYF.

This clone has just one count. V usage is TRBV19 and J usage is TRBJ1-3, with 8 bases identical to TRBD1. The CDR3 is 18 residues long. Germline-derived CDR1 and CDR2 are LNHDA and SQIVND (reference sequence). The CDR3 sequence: CKARNAIGQGRSGNTIYF. The CDR3 coding sequence is TGTAAGGCCCGAAACGCCATCGGACAGGGCCGCTCTGGAAACACCATATATTTT.

The chain recombines TRBV5-1 with TRBJ1-2; TRBD1 agrees at 8 bases. The CDR3 length is 14 residues. V shed 0 bases and J 6 bases; nucleotides not matched to a gene: 4. CDR1 and CDR2 (germline): SGHRS, YFSETQ. The CDR3 DNA follows: TGCGCCAGCAGCTTGGGAGACAGGGGCCATGGCTACACCTTC. It specifies CASSLGDRGHGYTF.

The chain joins TRBV4-2 to TRBJ1-6; no reliable D call. Trimming took off 0 bases at V and 0 bases at J, with 12 bases between the two ends. The CDR3 runs 18 residues. CDR1 LGHNA and CDR2 YNFKEQ come from the germline V gene. CDR3 amino acids: CASSQDQLGSSYNSPLHF. The CDR3 DNA is TGTGCCAGCAGCCAAGATCAGTTGGGGAGCTCCTATAATTCACCCCTCCACTTT.

This clone is a singleton in its sample. The CDR3, as DNA: TGTGCCAGCAGTTACTCCTACAGGGGGCTATCCTACGAGCAGTACTTC. It yields the protein CASSYSYRGLSYEQYF. The gene calls are TRBV6-5 and TRBJ2-7; 9 nucleotides agree with TRBD1. The V gene end was trimmed by 0 bases and the J gene end by 1 base; junction bases not matched to a gene: 4. The CDR3 covers 16 residues. Per germline, CDR1 MNHEY and CDR2 SVGAGI.

The chain joins TRBV5-1 to TRBJ2-1; TRBD1 matches 11 bases. The germline gives CDR1 SGHRS, CDR2 YFSETQ. The CDR3 sequence is 14 residues long. The J segment lost 7 bases and the V segment lost 7 bases, leaving 7 bases of the junction unmatched. DNA of the CDR3: TGCGCCAGCCGCACCGGGACAGGGGGGAATGAGCAGTTCTTC. This gives the protein CASRTGTGGNEQFF.